Listed here are 28 T cell receptor beta chains from one sample, sequenced in a study of blood T cell repertoires in COVID-19. Data came from immunoSEQ multiplex PCR; TCRdb stores just in-frame clones and leaves some out. The sample consists of 150,000 to 200,000 clones, around 86% of them appearing once. The specimen sequenced was peripheral blood. The source is a man aged 18 to 30 with acute or convalescent COVID-19.

The chain employs TRBV19 and TRBJ1-1; 10 bases are shared with TRBD1. The CDR3 runs 14 residues. Germline-derived CDR1 and CDR2 are LNHDA and SQIVND (reference sequence). Unmatched junction bases numbered 4, after V lost 3 bases and J lost 6 bases. The CDR3 DNA follows: TGTGCCAGTAGTATTAGACAGGGGGCAGCTGAAGCTTTCTTT. Amino acids: CASSIRQGAAEAFF.

V usage is TRBV19 and J usage is TRBJ1-4; D perhaps matches TRBD1 (5 bases). This CDR3 has 12 amino acids. CDR1 LNHDA and CDR2 SQIVND come from the germline V gene (reference sequence). V was trimmed by 0 bases and J by 13 bases, leaving 9 bases between them. This CDR3 reads CASSIEKGRLFF. CDR3 sequence (DNA): TGTGCCAGTAGTATAGAAAAGGGGCGACTGTTTTTT.

The V gene is TRBV5-1, the J gene TRBJ2-1, with TRBD2 matching 14 bases. The CDR3 consists of 15 residues. Germline lookup yields CDR1 SGHRS and CDR2 YFSETQ. The V segment lost 3 bases and the J segment 9 bases; nucleotides outside the gene matches: 5. CDR3 nucleotides: TGCGCCAGCAGCTCAAGGACTAGCGGGGGGACTGAGCAGTTCTTC. This encodes CASSSRTSGGTEQFF.

The DNA for the CDR3 is TGTGCCAGCAGCTTGGTGCTGGGGGCAGGTACTGAAGCTTTCTTT. Encoded protein: CASSLVLGAGTEAFF. The chain joins TRBV5-5 to TRBJ1-1, with D possibly TRBD1 on 6 matching bases. The CDR3 is 15 residues long. V shed 0 bases and J shed 5 bases, with 14 bases lying between them. Germline V gene data show CDR1 as SGHKS and CDR2 as YYEKEE (reference sequence).

J is TRBJ1-2 and V is TRBV5-5, with 10 bases fitting TRBD1. Per germline, CDR1 SGHKS and CDR2 YYEKEE (reference sequence). The ends lost 0 bases at V and 0 bases at J; junction bases unmatched: 14. The CDR3 is made up of 20 amino acids. CDR3: CASSLEVTAPGQGSNYGYTF. CDR3 sequence (DNA): TGTGCCAGCAGCTTGGAGGTGACTGCCCCGGGACAGGGGTCTAACTATGGCTACACCTTC.

The chain combines TRBV2 with TRBJ1-2; D might be TRBD1 (5 bases). CDR1 and CDR2 from the germline V gene are SNHLY and FYNNEI. Trimming took off 3 bases at V and 6 bases at J, with 11 bases between the two ends. The CDR3 contains 13 residues. CDR3 bases: TGTGCCAGCAGTGAGGAGGGGTGGGATGGCTACACCTTC. This codes for CASSEEGWDGYTF.

In nucleotides, the CDR3 is TGTGCCAGCAGGGGGTCCCGGGGCGAGCAGTACGTC. This codes for CASRGSRGEQYV. This chain links TRBV28 with TRBJ2-7; perhaps TRBD2 as D (5 bases). The CDR3 has 12 amino acids. Germline V gene lookup returns CDR1 MDHEN and CDR2 SYDVKM. V lost 6 bases to trimming and J lost 6 bases, with 12 bases between them.

This CDR3 reads CASSPGTGGETQYF. CDR3 bases: TGTGCCAGCTCACCAGGGACAGGGGGAGAGACCCAGTACTTC. This chain links TRBV18 with TRBJ2-5, with 11 bases matching TRBD1. The germline V gene encodes CDR1 KGHSH and CDR2 LQKENI. CDR3 size: 14 residues. V dropped 2 bases and J dropped 4; count of bases not matched to a gene: 0.

The J gene is TRBJ1-1, the V gene TRBV5-4; 7 positions agree with TRBD1. The CDR3 has 14 residues. J lost 3 bases, V lost 6 bases, and 8 bases had no gene match. Germline V gives CDR1 SGHNT, CDR2 YYREEE (reference sequence). The CDR3 DNA is TGTGCCAGCATTCCGGACAGGTCGGACACTGAAGCTTTCTTT. Protein: CASIPDRSDTEAFF.

The chain has TRBV6-1 and TRBJ1-6, with D perhaps matching TRBD1 (6 bases). CDR3 length: 16 amino acids. Germline V gene sequence: CDR1 MNHNS, CDR2 SASEGT. Trimming stripped 4 bases from V and 2 bases from J, with 12 bases between. CDR3 sequence reads: CASSAQGRTYNSPLHF. Here the CDR3 DNA reads TGTGCCAGCAGTGCACAGGGTAGGACCTATAATTCACCCCTCCACTTT.

The chain employs TRBV6-6 and TRBJ1-1, with 8 bases aligning to TRBD1. Losses at the gene ends were 7 bases for V and 2 bases for J; bases not matched to a gene: 6. The CDR3 length is 14 residues. In germline, CDR1 is MNHNY, CDR2 SVGAGI (reference sequence). The CDR3 sequence is CASTQGAGNTEAFF. DNA of the CDR3: TGTGCCAGCACCCAGGGGGCTGGAAACACTGAAGCTTTCTTT.

This clone was found a few times. The rearrangement joins TRBV5-1 to TRBJ1-4; the match to TRBD1 covers 7 bases. The junction had 7 bases not matched to a gene; V was cut back by 4 bases and J by 7 bases. This CDR3 is built from 14 residues. Germline V gives CDR1 SGHRS, CDR2 YFSETQ. CDR3 nucleotides: TGCGCCAGCAGCCCCCAGGGGGGAGGTGAAAAACTGTTTTTT. It yields the protein CASSPQGGGEKLFF.

The chain couples TRBV19 to TRBJ1-1; D unclear. Germline loops: CDR1 LNHDA, CDR2 SQIVND (reference sequence). The CDR3 length is 15 residues. The V gene lost 3 bases and the J gene lost 6 bases, with 17 bases spanning the gap. CDR3 sequence (DNA): TGTGCCAGTAGTATCGGCCGCCACGCGGTCCCTGAAGCTTTCTTT. Protein: CASSIGRHAVPEAFF.

V gene TRBV5-1 combines with J gene TRBJ1-4; D is unresolved. CDR3 length: 15 residues. Trimming took off 4 bases at V and 0 bases at J, with 10 bases between the two ends. CDR1 and CDR2 (germline): SGHRS, YFSETQ. The CDR3 sequence is CASSLREPTNEKLFF. CDR3 nucleotides: TGCGCCAGCAGCCTTCGAGAACCAACTAATGAAAAACTGTTTTTT.

The chain combines TRBV4-1 with TRBJ1-2; 7 positions match TRBD1. With V trimmed by 4 bases and J by 4 bases, 12 bases remained unmatched. The CDR3 covers 16 residues. Germline lookup yields CDR1 MGHRA and CDR2 YSYEKL. For the CDR3, the DNA is TGCGCCAGCAGCCCGGGACAGACCCTGGTTGGCTATGGCTACACCTTC. It translates to CASSPGQTLVGYGYTF.

The CDR3 region is CASSLLRNQPQHF. CDR3 DNA: TGTGCCAGCAGCTTACTACGAAATCAGCCCCAGCATTTT. V usage is TRBV7-8 and J usage is TRBJ1-5; D is uncertain. In germline, CDR1 is SGHVS, CDR2 FQNEAQ. The V end was cut by 2 bases, the J end by 4 bases, with 6 bases between. The CDR3 spans 13 residues.

The CDR3 DNA reads as TGTGCCAGCAGCCCTCAGGGGGTCTCCTACGAGCAGTACTTC. This codes for CASSPQGVSYEQYF. The chain recombines TRBV7-9 with TRBJ2-7; 7 bases match TRBD1. The CDR3 loop spans 14 amino acids. In germline, CDR1 is SEHNR, CDR2 FQNEAQ (reference sequence). V lost 5 bases, J lost 0 bases, and 4 bases stayed unmatched.

The V gene is TRBV6-1, the J gene TRBJ2-7; weak D call: TRBD2 (7 bases). Germline lookup yields CDR1 MNHNS and CDR2 SASEGT. The V gene lost 2 bases and the J gene lost 2 bases, with 16 bases spanning the gap. The CDR3 length is 16 residues. The CDR3, as DNA: TGTGCCAGCAGTGAATTGGGGGGGGCAGGCCCCTACGAGCAGTACTTC. Encoded protein: CASSELGGAGPYEQYF.

In the case of this clone: The sample holds other DNA sequences that translate to the same CDR3. This chain joins TRBV9 and TRBJ2-3, with 7 bases that match TRBD2. This CDR3 has 15 residues. Trimming removed 0 bases from V and 1 base from J; junction bases left unmatched: 2. The germline V gene encodes CDR1 SGDLS and CDR2 YYNGEE. In DNA, the CDR3 is TGTGCCAGCAGCGTAGGTACTAGCGGCACAGATACGCAGTATTTT. It translates to CASSVGTSGTDTQYF.

V is TRBV6-5 and J is TRBJ2-7; 9 nucleotides line up with TRBD1. The V and J ends lost 4 bases and 3 bases, in that order; junction bases with no gene match: 7. Germline-derived CDR1 and CDR2 are MNHEY and SVGAGI. The CDR3 contains 15 residues. CDR3 DNA: TGTGCCAGCAGTTCGGCAGACAGGGGGGTCTACGAGCAGTACTTC. This gives the protein CASSSADRGVYEQYF.

The chain joins TRBV2 to TRBJ2-5; 7 nucleotides agree with TRBD1. V was clipped by 6 bases and J by 3 bases; unmatched bases: 10. The CDR3 has 15 residues. Germline V lookup: CDR1 SNHLY, CDR2 FYNNEI. The CDR3: CASSLYGTEEETQYF. Here the CDR3 DNA reads TGTGCCAGCAGCTTATACGGGACAGAGGAAGAGACCCAGTACTTC.

The chain has TRBV30 and TRBJ2-1; tentative D call: TRBD2 (6 bases). The germline V gene encodes CDR1 GTSNPN and CDR2 SVGIG (reference sequence). V gave up 4 bases and J gave up 15 bases, with 22 bases separating them. This CDR3 comprises 13 residues. The chain's CDR3 is CAWIPDGGGPPFF. The CDR3, as DNA: TGTGCCTGGATCCCGGACGGTGGAGGGCCTCCGTTCTTC.

This sequence joins TRBV19 and TRBJ2-3; tentatively, D is TRBD2 (7 bases). Trimming left V 1 base short and J 6 bases short, with 11 bases between. The length of the CDR3 is 14 residues. Germline V gene lookup returns CDR1 LNHDA and CDR2 SQIVND (reference sequence). The DNA of the CDR3 is TGTGCCAGTAGTATAGGGGGGGGGCATGATACGCAGTATTTT. Its protein is CASSIGGGHDTQYF.

The CDR3 loop is CASSPRDRGGYTF. Here the CDR3 DNA reads TGTGCCAGCAGTCCCCGGGACAGGGGTGGCTACACCTTC. The rearrangement joins TRBV25-1 to TRBJ1-2; TRBD1 agrees at 10 bases. Germline V CDR1 and CDR2: MGHDK, SYGVNS. V shed 5 bases and J 7 bases; nucleotides not matched to a gene: 4. The CDR3 has 13 amino acids.

This clone was counted a single time. The V gene is TRBV2, the J gene TRBJ2-1, with 9 bases that match TRBD1. Germline CDR1 is SNHLY and CDR2 is FYNNEI. The CDR3 has 14 amino acids. The V segment lost 6 bases and the J segment 9 bases; nucleotides outside the gene matches: 9. The CDR3 here is CASRMDRGRGEQFF. In nucleotides, the CDR3 is TGTGCCAGCAGGATGGACAGGGGTAGGGGTGAGCAGTTCTTC.

This clone appeared a single time. V gene TRBV11-2 combines with J gene TRBJ1-5; D is possibly TRBD1 (5 bases). Germline assignment: CDR1 SGHAT and CDR2 FQNNGV. Trimming shortened V by 5 bases and J by 5 bases, and 10 bases separated the two germline ends. The length of the CDR3 is 13 residues. CDR3 DNA: TGTGCCAGCAGCCCACAGGTCGATCAGCCCCAGCATTTT. The encoded protein is CASSPQVDQPQHF.

This chain joins TRBV2 and TRBJ1-4; D is possibly TRBD1 (6 bases). Trimming took 6 bases from V and 6 from J, leaving 23 bases between them. There are 17 residues in the CDR3. The germline V gene has CDR1 SNHLY and CDR2 FYNNEI. The CDR3 region is CASSEWGGGRGDEKLFF. The CDR3 DNA reads as TGTGCCAGCAGCGAATGGGGCGGGGGGCGCGGCGATGAAAAACTGTTTTTT.

The chain employs TRBV20-1 and TRBJ2-7, with D unresolved. This CDR3 has 11 amino acids. Per germline, CDR1 DFQATT and CDR2 SNEGSKA (reference sequence). The germline V and J ends were trimmed by 6 bases and 2 bases, with 8 bases remaining between them. This CDR3 is CSARSTYEQYV. The CDR3 region has the DNA TGCAGTGCGAGGAGTACCTACGAGCAGTACGTC.